These 18 T cell receptor beta chains share one sample of origin, sequenced in a study of shared clonotypes between healthy human individuals. TCRdb's copy holds only in-frame clones and misses some; the assay was immunoSEQ multiplex PCR. The sample contains about half a million clones, approximately 84% of which appear only once. Material for sequencing was PBMCs. These receptors were collected from a woman aged 40 to 50 in good health. Some clones in this sample may be carry-over from other donors' samples.

The chain has TRBV28 and TRBJ1-1; D possibly corresponds to TRBD1 (6 bases). Trimming removed 7 bases at V and 8 bases at J, with 11 bases between. The CDR3 loop spans 11 amino acids. The germline V gene has CDR1 MDHEN and CDR2 SYDVKM. The CDR3 coding sequence is TGTGCCAGCAAGAGGACAGTAGAAGCTTTCTTT. Encoded protein: CASKRTVEAFF.

On this clone itself: A junction end diverges from the germline sequence, so it may reflect a read error. CDR3 residues: CAWSSQGNSGELFF. CDR3 bases: TGTGCCTGGAGTAGCCAGGGGAACTCCGGGGAGCTGTTTTTT. The chain uses TRBV30 and TRBJ2-2, with a possible D match to TRBD1 (6 bases). This CDR3 is 14 amino acids long. The germline V gene has CDR1 GTSNPN and CDR2 SVGIG (reference sequence).

This clone was seen a single time. This sample includes further DNA sequences coding for the same CDR3. The rearrangement uses TRBV2 and TRBJ2-7, with TRBD2 matching 11 bases. This CDR3 spans 15 amino acids. Germline CDR1 reads SNHLY; CDR2 reads FYNNEI. V lost 10 bases, J lost 1 base, and 9 bases stayed unmatched. The CDR3 DNA sequence: TGTGCCACACCTGGTGCTAGCGGGAGGTCCTACGAGCAGTACTTC. Translating it yields CATPGASGRSYEQYF.

The CDR3 reads CASSGGTGYGYTF. The CDR3 region has the DNA TGTGCCAGCAGTGGGGGGACAGGGTATGGCTACACCTTC. V usage is TRBV2 and J usage is TRBJ1-2, with 9 bases matching TRBD1. Germline-derived CDR1 and CDR2 are SNHLY and FYNNEI. Germline trimming cut 4 bases from V and 5 bases from J; bases unmatched to any gene: 2. The CDR3 spans 13 residues.

The V call is TRBV27, the J call TRBJ2-5, with D perhaps matching TRBD1 (6 bases). V dropped 2 bases and J dropped 4 bases, with 23 bases sitting between them. Germline CDR1 and CDR2: MNHEY and SMNVEV (reference sequence). The CDR3 covers 18 residues. The CDR3 spells CASSLTGPPGPPGETQYF. CDR3 nucleotide sequence: TGTGCCAGCAGTTTAACAGGGCCACCGGGACCTCCCGGAGAGACCCAGTACTTC.

This clone showed up just once. Other DNA sequences within the sample encode an identical CDR3. V is TRBV30 and J is TRBJ1-5; maybe TRBD1 (5 bases). The CDR3 extends over 14 amino acids. Germline loops: CDR1 GTSNPN, CDR2 SVGIG (reference sequence). V dropped 0 bases and J dropped 2 bases, with 8 bases sitting between them. This chain's CDR3 is CAWSVKGGNQPQHF. For the CDR3, the DNA is TGTGCCTGGAGTGTAAAAGGGGGCAATCAGCCCCAGCATTTT.

A word on this clone: It is likely a read error: a sequence one base away is far more abundant. Other DNA sequences in the sample encode the same CDR3. This sequence joins TRBV6-6 and TRBJ2-1, with D perhaps TRBD2 (6 bases). Germline CDR1 is MNHNY and CDR2 is SVGAGI (reference sequence). The CDR3 runs 15 residues. CDR3 nucleotide sequence: TGTGCACACCGGGCGGAGGGCCGGTCCTACAATGAGCAGTTCTTC. Encoded protein: CAHRAEGRSYNEQFF.

This CDR3 is CATSRGGTSGDKTQYF. The CDR3 DNA sequence: TGTGCCACCAGCAGAGGAGGGACTAGCGGGGATAAGACCCAGTACTTC. This chain uses TRBV15 with TRBJ2-7; 13 bases align to TRBD2. The closer fit of TRBJ2-5 to the DNA end suggests the J call may be wrong. This CDR3 is 16 amino acids long. The germline V gene has CDR1 LNHNV and CDR2 YYDKDF (reference sequence).

This clone was recorded a few times. This chain joins TRBV5-4 and TRBJ2-7; the match to TRBD2 covers 7 bases. Germline CDR1 is SGHNT and CDR2 is YYREEE (reference sequence). V dropped 4 bases and J dropped 5; count of bases not matched to a gene: 12. The CDR3 spans 15 residues. The CDR3 DNA reads TGTGCCAGCAGCCTGGGAGGGACTAAATCCAACGAGCAGTACTTC. Translation: CASSLGGTKSNEQYF.

With respect to this clone: This sequence is one base from a far larger clone and is likely a read error. The sample contains more than one DNA sequence encoding this CDR3. The chain has TRBV2 and TRBJ2-5; D call uncertain. Germline V gives CDR1 SNHLY, CDR2 FYNNEI. This CDR3 has 15 residues. CDR3 sequence (DNA): TGTGCCAGTAGTGAAGTAGGGTTAGGGCAAGAGACCCAGTACTTC. Encoded protein: CASSEVGLGQETQYF.

For this clone: A far larger clone is one base from this, pointing to a likely read error. The rearrangement joins TRBV4-3 to TRBJ1-2; D perhaps matches TRBD1 (5 bases). The V gene lost 2 bases and the J gene lost 0 bases, with 16 bases spanning the gap. CDR3 length: 17 amino acids. From germline, CDR1 is LGHNA and CDR2 YSLEER. CDR3 nucleotides: TGCGCCAGCAGCCAATCCCCGGGGCAGGGAACTAACTATGGCTACACCTTC. The encoded protein is CASSQSPGQGTNYGYTF.

This clone appeared once. The chain carries TRBV7-8 and TRBJ2-1; D gene uncertain. This CDR3 region has 11 residues. V dropped 1 base and J dropped 15 bases, with 10 bases sitting between them. From germline, CDR1 is SGHVS and CDR2 FQNEAQ. This CDR3 reads CASSLGPASFF. In DNA form, the CDR3 reads TGTGCCAGCAGCTTAGGGCCGGCCTCGTTCTTC.

Comment on this clone: Only one base separates this from a far larger clonotype, so it likely reflects a read error. The sample carries other DNA sequences with the same CDR3. The genes are TRBV27 and TRBJ1-4; D is uncertain. The CDR3 sequence is 14 residues long. V gave up 6 bases and J gave up 0 bases, with 8 bases separating them. Germline loops: CDR1 MNHEY, CDR2 SMNVEV (reference sequence). The CDR3: CASRLTPTNEKLFF. DNA of the CDR3: TGTGCCAGCAGACTTACCCCAACTAATGAAAAACTGTTTTTT.

This clone was detected a few times. The chain uses TRBV18 and TRBJ1-2, with D unclear. Trimming removed 2 bases at V and 8 bases at J, with 12 bases between. The CDR3 length is 13 residues. Looked up from germline, CDR1 is KGHSH and CDR2 is LQKENI. The CDR3: CASSPGFGNGYTF. CDR3 bases: TGTGCCAGCTCACCAGGTTTTGGGAACGGCTACACCTTC.

The chain joins TRBV7-9 to TRBJ1-3; perhaps TRBD1 as D (6 bases). Trimming took off 8 bases at V and 4 bases at J, with 15 bases between the two ends. Germline assignment: CDR1 SEHNR and CDR2 FQNEAQ (reference sequence). The CDR3 spans 14 residues. Written as DNA, the CDR3 is TGTGCCAGCGATAACGGACAGTCCGGAAACACCATATATTTT. It encodes CASDNGQSGNTIYF. Full variable domain (outside the CDR3, taken from reference TRBV7-9 and TRBJ1-3): DTGVSQNPRHKITKRGQNVTFRCDPISEHNRLYWYRQTLGQGPEFLTYFQNEAQLEKSRLLSDRFSAERPKGSFSTLEIQRTEQGDSAMYLCASDNGQSGNTIYFGEGSWLTVV.

This rearrangement joins TRBV30 to TRBJ2-6; no definite D call. With 0 bases removed from V and 2 bases from J, the gap between germline ends came to 2 bases. Germline V gene sequence: CDR1 GTSNPN, CDR2 SVGIG (reference sequence). The CDR3 has 13 amino acids. The CDR3 is CAWSVTGANVLTF. Written as DNA, the CDR3 is TGTGCCTGGAGTGTAACTGGGGCCAACGTCCTGACTTTC.

In DNA form, the CDR3 reads TGTGCCAGCAGCGCAAGACAGGTCGCGGCCTATGGCTACACCTTC. It encodes CASSARQVAAYGYTF. The V and J genes are TRBV11-2 and TRBJ1-2, with D possibly TRBD1 on 6 matching bases. This CDR3 is 15 amino acids long. Germline V gene lookup returns CDR1 SGHAT and CDR2 FQNNGV. Deletions cut 5 bases from V and 4 bases from J, with 17 bases between.

This chain uses TRBV30 with TRBJ2-6; possible D gene TRBD1, 5 bases. CDR3 length: 15 amino acids. Germline-derived CDR1 and CDR2 are GTSNPN and SVGIG (reference sequence). Trimming removed 3 bases at V and 1 base at J, with 10 bases between. The CDR3 coding sequence is TGTGCCTGGAGCCCTAAGGGGTCTGGGGCCAACGTCCTGACTTTC. Protein: CAWSPKGSGANVLTF.